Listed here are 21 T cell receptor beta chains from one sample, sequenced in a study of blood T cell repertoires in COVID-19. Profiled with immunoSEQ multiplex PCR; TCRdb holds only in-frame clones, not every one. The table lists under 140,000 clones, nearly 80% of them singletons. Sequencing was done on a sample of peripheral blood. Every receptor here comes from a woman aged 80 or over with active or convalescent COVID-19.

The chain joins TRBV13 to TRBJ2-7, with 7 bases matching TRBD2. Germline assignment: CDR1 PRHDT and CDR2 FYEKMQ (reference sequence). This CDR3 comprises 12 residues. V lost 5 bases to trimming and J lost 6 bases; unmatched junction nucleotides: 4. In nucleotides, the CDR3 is TGTGCCAGCAGCCCGACGGGAGGCGAGCAGTACTTC. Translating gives CASSPTGGEQYF.

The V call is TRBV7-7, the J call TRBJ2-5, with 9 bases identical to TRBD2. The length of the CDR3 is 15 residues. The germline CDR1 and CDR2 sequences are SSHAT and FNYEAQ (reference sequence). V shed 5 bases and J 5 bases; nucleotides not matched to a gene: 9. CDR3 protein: CASSLTSGEEETQYF. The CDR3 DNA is TGTGCCAGCAGCCTGACTAGCGGAGAGGAGGAGACCCAGTACTTC. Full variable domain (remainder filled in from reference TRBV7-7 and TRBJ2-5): GAGVSQSPRYKVTKRGQDVTLRCDPISSHATLYWYQQALGQGPEFLTYFNYEAQPDKSGLPSDRFSAERPEGSISTLTIQRTEQRDSAMYRCASSLTSGEEETQYFGPGTRLLVL.

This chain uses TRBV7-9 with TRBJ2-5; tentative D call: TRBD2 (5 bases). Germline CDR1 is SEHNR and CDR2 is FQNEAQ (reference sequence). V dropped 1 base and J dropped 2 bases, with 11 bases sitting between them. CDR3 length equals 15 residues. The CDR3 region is CASSLGLAGQETQYF. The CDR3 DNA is TGTGCCAGCAGCTTAGGGCTAGCTGGGCAAGAGACCCAGTACTTC.

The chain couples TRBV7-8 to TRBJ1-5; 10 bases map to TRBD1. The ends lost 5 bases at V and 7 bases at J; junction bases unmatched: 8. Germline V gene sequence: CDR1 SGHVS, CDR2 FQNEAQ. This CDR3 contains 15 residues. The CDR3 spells CASSLDRGRAQPQHF. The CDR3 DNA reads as TGTGCCAGCAGCCTAGACAGGGGGCGAGCCCAGCCCCAGCATTTT. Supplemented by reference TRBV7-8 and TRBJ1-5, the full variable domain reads GAGVSQSPRYKVAKRGQDVALRCDPISGHVSLFWYQQALGQGPEFLTYFQNEAQLDKSGLPSDRFFAERPEGSVSTLKIQRTQQEDSAVYLCASSLDRGRAQPQHFGDGTRLSIL.

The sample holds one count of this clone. The DNA of the CDR3 is TGTGCCAGCAGCGGGGACTCACGGGGCCGGGGGCCCCAGCATTTT. Protein: CASSGDSRGRGPQHF. The V and J genes are TRBV5-8 and TRBJ1-5; maybe TRBD1 (5 bases). With 4 bases removed from V and 9 bases from J, the gap between germline ends came to 20 bases. The CDR3 spans 15 residues. Germline V gives CDR1 SGHTS, CDR2 YDEGEE.

This CDR3 is CASRYSNQPQHF. CDR3 nucleotides: TGTGCCAGCCGGTATAGCAATCAGCCCCAGCATTTT. This chain links TRBV28 with TRBJ1-5; D gene uncertain. The V end was cut by 8 bases, the J end by 0 bases, with 5 bases between. The CDR3 spans 12 residues. Germline V gene lookup returns CDR1 MDHEN and CDR2 SYDVKM. The whole variable domain, remainder taken from reference TRBV28 and TRBJ1-5, is DVKVTQSSRYLVKRTGEKVFLECVQDMDHENMFWYRQDPGLGLRLIYFSYDVKMKEKGDIPEGYSVSREKKERFSLILESASTNQTSMYLCASRYSNQPQHFGDGTRLSIL.

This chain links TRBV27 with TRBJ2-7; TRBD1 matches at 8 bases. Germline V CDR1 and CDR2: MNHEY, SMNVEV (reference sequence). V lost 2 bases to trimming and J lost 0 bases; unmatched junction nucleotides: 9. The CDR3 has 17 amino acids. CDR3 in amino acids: CASSLRRGTGSSYEQYF. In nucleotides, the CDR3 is TGTGCCAGCAGTTTAAGGAGGGGGACAGGCAGCTCCTACGAGCAGTACTTC.

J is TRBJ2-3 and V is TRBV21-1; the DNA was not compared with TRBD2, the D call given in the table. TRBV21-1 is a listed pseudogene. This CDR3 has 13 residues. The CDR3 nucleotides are TGTGCCAGCGTGGGGGGAGAGCTGGATACGCAGTATTTT. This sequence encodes CASVGGELDTQYF.

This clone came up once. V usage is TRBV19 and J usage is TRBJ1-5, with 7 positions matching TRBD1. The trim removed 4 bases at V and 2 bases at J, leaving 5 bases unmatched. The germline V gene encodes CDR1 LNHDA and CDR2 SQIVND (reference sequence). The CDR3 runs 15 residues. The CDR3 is CASSTQGQGNQPQHF. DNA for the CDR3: TGTGCCAGTAGTACACAGGGGCAGGGCAATCAGCCCCAGCATTTT.

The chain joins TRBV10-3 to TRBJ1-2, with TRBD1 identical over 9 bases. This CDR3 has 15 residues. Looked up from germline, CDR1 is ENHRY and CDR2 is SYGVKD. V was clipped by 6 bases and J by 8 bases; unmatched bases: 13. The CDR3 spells CAIRDPGDRVRGYTF. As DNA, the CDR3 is TGTGCCATCAGGGACCCTGGGGACAGGGTGCGGGGCTACACCTTC.

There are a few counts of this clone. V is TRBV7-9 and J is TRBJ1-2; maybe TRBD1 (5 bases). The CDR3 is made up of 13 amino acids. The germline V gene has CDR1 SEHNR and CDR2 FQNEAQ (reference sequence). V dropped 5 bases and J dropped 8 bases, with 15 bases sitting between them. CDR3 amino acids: CASSQEGVEGYTF. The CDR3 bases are TGTGCCAGCAGCCAAGAAGGGGTCGAAGGCTACACCTTC.

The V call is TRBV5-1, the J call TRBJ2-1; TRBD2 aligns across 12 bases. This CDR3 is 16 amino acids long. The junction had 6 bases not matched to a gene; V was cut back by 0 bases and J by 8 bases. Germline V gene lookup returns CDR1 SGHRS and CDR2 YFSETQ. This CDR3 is CASSLGLAGVLDEQFF. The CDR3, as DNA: TGCGCCAGCAGCTTGGGACTAGCGGGAGTTTTGGATGAGCAGTTCTTC.

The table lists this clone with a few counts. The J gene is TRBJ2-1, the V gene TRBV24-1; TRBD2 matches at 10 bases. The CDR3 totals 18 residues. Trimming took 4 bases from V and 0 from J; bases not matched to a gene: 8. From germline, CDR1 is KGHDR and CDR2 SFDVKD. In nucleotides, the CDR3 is TGTGCCACCAGTGACCCGACTAGCGGGCCAAGCTCCTACAATGAGCAGTTCTTC. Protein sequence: CATSDPTSGPSSYNEQFF.

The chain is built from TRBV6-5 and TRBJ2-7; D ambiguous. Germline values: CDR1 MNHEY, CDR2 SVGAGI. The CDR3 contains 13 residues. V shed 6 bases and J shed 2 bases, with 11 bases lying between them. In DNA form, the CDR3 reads TGTGCCAGCAGAGACAAAATCCCCTACGAGCAGTACTTC. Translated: CASRDKIPYEQYF.

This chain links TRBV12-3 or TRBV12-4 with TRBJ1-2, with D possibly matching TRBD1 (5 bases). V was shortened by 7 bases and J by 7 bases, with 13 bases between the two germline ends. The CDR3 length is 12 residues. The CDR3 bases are TGTGCCAGCACCCTGCGGGGGAGTGGCTACACCTTC. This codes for CASTLRGSGYTF.

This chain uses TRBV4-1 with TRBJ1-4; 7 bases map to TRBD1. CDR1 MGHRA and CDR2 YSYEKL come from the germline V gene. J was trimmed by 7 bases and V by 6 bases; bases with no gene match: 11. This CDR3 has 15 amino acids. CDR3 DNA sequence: TGCGCCAGCAGATCCGACAGGGTAGGGATTGAAAAACTGTTTTTT. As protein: CASRSDRVGIEKLFF.

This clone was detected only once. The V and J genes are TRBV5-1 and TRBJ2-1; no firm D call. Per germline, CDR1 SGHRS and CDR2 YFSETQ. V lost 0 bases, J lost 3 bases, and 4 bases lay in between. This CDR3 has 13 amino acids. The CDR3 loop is CASSLDYYNEQFF. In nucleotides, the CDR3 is TGCGCCAGCAGCTTGGACTACTACAATGAGCAGTTCTTC. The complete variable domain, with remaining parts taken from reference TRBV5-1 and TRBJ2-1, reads KAGVTQTPRYLIKTRGQQVTLSCSPISGHRSVSWYQQTPGQGLQFLFEYFSETQRNKGNFPGRFSGRQFSNSRSEMNVSTLELGDSALYLCASSLDYYNEQFFGPGTRLTVL.

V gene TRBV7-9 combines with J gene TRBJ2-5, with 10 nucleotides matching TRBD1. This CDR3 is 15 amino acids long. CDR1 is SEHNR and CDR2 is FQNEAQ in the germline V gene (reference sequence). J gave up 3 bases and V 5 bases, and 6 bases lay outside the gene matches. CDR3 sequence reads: CASSPAGTGEETQYF. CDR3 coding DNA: TGTGCCAGCAGCCCCGCCGGGACAGGGGAAGAGACCCAGTACTTC. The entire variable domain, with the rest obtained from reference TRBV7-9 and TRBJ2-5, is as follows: DTGVSQNPRHKITKRGQNVTFRCDPISEHNRLYWYRQTLGQGPEFLTYFQNEAQLEKSRLLSDRFSAERPKGSFSTLEIQRTEQGDSAMYLCASSPAGTGEETQYFGPGTRLLVL.

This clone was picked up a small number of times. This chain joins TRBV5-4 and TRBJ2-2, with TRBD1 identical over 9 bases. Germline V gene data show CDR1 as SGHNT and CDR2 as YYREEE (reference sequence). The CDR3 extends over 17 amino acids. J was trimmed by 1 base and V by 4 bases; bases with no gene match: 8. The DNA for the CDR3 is TGTGCCAGCAGCAACCCGACAGGGGGAGTGAACACCGGGGAGCTGTTTTTT. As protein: CASSNPTGGVNTGELFF.

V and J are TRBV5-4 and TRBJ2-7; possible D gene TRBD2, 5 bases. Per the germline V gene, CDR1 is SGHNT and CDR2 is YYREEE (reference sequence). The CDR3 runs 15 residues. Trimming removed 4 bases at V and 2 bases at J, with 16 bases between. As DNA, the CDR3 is TGTGCCAGCAGCCCCAATTCGGCGGGTGCCTACGAGCAGTACTTC. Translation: CASSPNSAGAYEQYF.

CDR3 nucleotides: TGTGCCAGCAGCGTAGGCGGGAGGCTGGGAACCGGGGAGCTGTTTTTT. It codes for CASSVGGRLGTGELFF. The rearrangement joins TRBV9 to TRBJ2-2; 8 bases map to TRBD2. V gave up 0 bases and J gave up 5 bases; unmatched junction bases: 6. CDR1 SGDLS and CDR2 YYNGEE come from the germline V gene. The CDR3 runs 16 residues.